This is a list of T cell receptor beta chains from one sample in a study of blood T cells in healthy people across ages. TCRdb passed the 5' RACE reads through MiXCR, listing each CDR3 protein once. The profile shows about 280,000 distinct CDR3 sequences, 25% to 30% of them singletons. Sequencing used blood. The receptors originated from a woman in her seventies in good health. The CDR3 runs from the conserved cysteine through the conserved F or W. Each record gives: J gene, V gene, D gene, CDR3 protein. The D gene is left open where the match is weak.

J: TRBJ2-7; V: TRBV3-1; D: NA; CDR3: CASSRTSVDYEQYF
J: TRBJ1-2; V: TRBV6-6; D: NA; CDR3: CASSYIGPNGYPF
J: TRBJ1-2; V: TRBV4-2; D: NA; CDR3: CASSRGHTDSNYGYTF
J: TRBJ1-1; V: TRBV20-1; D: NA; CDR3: CSARHDSNTEAFF
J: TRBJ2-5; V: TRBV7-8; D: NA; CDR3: CASSKQGIVETQYF
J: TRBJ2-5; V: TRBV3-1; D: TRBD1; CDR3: CASSSGTGVIQTQYF
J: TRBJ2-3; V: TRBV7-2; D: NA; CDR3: CASSRGNTDTQYF
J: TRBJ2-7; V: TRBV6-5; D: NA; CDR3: CASSSPALSDEQYF
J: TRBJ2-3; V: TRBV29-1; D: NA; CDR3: CSVTQLTDTQYF
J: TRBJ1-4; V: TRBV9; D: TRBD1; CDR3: CASSVTVGTGAEKLFF
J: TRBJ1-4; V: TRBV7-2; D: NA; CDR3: CASSLDKSYNEKLFF
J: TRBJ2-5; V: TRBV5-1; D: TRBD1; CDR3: CASRYTGTGGKETQYF
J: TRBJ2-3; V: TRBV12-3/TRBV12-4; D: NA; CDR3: CASSLMGTGTDTQYF
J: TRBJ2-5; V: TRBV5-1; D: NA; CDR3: CASSTDIRETQYF
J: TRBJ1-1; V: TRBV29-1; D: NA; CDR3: CSVQGYTEAFF
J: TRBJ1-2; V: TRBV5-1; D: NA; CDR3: CASSFASEDYGYTF
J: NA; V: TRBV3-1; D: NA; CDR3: CASSLIMGNEQFF
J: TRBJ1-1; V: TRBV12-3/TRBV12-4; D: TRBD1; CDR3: CASSPGQVNTEAFF
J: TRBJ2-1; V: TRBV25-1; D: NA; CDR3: CASSETAGVSYNEQFF
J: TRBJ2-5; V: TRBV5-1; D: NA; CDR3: CASSPTGLFSQETQYF
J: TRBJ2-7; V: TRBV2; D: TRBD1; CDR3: CASSEAPQGQGFYEQYF
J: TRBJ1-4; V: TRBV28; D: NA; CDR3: CASLGGAPATNEKLFF
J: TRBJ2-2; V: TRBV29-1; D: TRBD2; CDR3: CSVRTSGASNTGELFF
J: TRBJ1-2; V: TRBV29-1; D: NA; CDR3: CSFHSPGAHGYTF
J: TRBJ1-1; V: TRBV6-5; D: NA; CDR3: CASSPDRWTEAFF
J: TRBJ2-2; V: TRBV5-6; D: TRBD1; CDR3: CASNRGHTNTGELFF
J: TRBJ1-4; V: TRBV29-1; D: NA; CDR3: CSVEVGSLNEKLFF